This passage covers 15 T cell receptor beta chains from one sample sequenced in a study of T cell responses to AZD1222 COVID-19 vaccine (dated by TCRdb to about 2021). The method was the immunoSEQ multiplex PCR assay. TCRdb limited this immuneACCESS table to in-frame rearrangements with V and J called. A share of clones is missing; checked studies link under half to unresolved V genes, and the rest is unexplained. This sample lists approximately 100,000 clones; 85% to 90% were detected once. The ten largest clones take up over 15% of the sample. Per the publication, the time point label means: baseline before first vaccination. The input for sequencing was peripheral blood, taken on day 0 of AZD1222 vaccination. The receptors were gathered from an adult in good health.

The CDR3 region has the DNA TGTGCCAGCTCACTTCAGAAGGTTGGACAGCCCCAGCATTTT. It is translated as CASSLQKVGQPQHF. The V and J genes are TRBV18 and TRBJ1-5, with unresolved D. Germline V gene sequence: CDR1 KGHSH, CDR2 LQKENI. Trimming removed 4 bases from V and 7 bases from J, with 14 bases in between. This CDR3 comprises 14 residues. The full variable domain, its missing parts supplied by reference TRBV18 and TRBJ1-5, is NAGVMQNPRHLVRRRGQEARLRCSPMKGHSHVYWYRQLPEEGLKFMVYLQKENIIDESGMPKERFSAEFPKEGPSILRIQQVVRGDSAAYFCASSLQKVGQPQHFGDGTRLSIL.

The sample holds many counts of this clone. This sample also contains other DNA sequences that code for the same CDR3. V and J are TRBV11-1 and TRBJ2-7; no firm D call. The CDR3 is made up of 12 amino acids. The germline V gene encodes CDR1 SGHAT and CDR2 FQDESV (reference sequence). V was cut by 3 bases and J by 4 bases, with 7 bases left in between. CDR3 in DNA: TGTGCCAGCAGCTTGCAAGGGTACGAGCAGTACTTC. Protein sequence: CASSLQGYEQYF.

The chain links TRBV6-1 to TRBJ1-5; no clear D. Germline CDR1 reads MNHNS; CDR2 reads SASEGT. V lost 3 bases and J 8 bases, leaving 8 bases between the germline ends. CDR3 length equals 12 residues. CDR3 in DNA: TGTGCCAGCAGTGATTTGAGTAAGCCCCAGCATTTT. This sequence encodes CASSDLSKPQHF.

The count of this clone is one. The chain recombines TRBV5-4 with TRBJ1-2; tentative D call: TRBD1 (5 bases). The germline V and J ends were trimmed by 1 base and 6 bases, with 16 bases remaining between them. Per germline, CDR1 SGHNT and CDR2 YYREEE (reference sequence). The CDR3 contains 15 residues. Here the CDR3 reads CASSLKGTGGDGYTF. Here the CDR3 DNA reads TGTGCCAGCAGCTTGAAGGGGACTGGGGGGGATGGCTACACCTTC.

The CDR3 nucleotides read TGTGCCAGCAGGCTTAAGGTGGAGGGTTCCTATGGCTACACCTTC. The encoded protein is CASRLKVEGSYGYTF. The chain employs TRBV27 and TRBJ1-2; D gene unclear. CDR3 length: 15 amino acids. CDR1 is MNHEY, CDR2 SMNVEV, per germline (reference sequence). The ends were cut back, 6 bases at V and 4 bases at J, with 18 bases in the middle.

The V and J genes are TRBV12-3 or TRBV12-4 and TRBJ1-5; the D is unclear. This CDR3 comprises 13 residues. Trimming stripped 2 bases from V and 5 bases from J, with 7 bases between. The CDR3 coding sequence is TGTGCCAGCAGTTTAAGGGAGTATCAGCCCCAGCATTTT. It is translated as CASSLREYQPQHF.

V is TRBV10-1 and J is TRBJ2-1; D possibly corresponds to TRBD2 (6 bases). The CDR3 spans 13 residues. Germline assignment: CDR1 WNHNN and CDR2 SYGVQD (reference sequence). The ends were cut back, 4 bases at V and 9 bases at J, with 13 bases in the middle. CDR3 sequence: CASSVGLESEQFF. The DNA for the CDR3 is TGCGCCAGCAGTGTGGGACTGGAGAGTGAGCAGTTCTTC.

This rearrangement joins TRBV6-4 to TRBJ1-5; D gene ambiguous. This CDR3 is 13 amino acids long. The ends were cut back, 3 bases at V and 6 bases at J, with 9 bases in the middle. CDR1 is MRHNA and CDR2 is SNTAGT in the germline V gene. CDR3 sequence (DNA): TGTGCCAGCAGTGAATGGGGTGGTCAGCCCCAGCATTTT. Encoded protein: CASSEWGGQPQHF.

Only a few counts were recorded for this clone. The rearrangement joins TRBV10-3 to TRBJ1-1; 7 nucleotides align to TRBD1. The germline V gene encodes CDR1 ENHRY and CDR2 SYGVKD. The V and J ends lost 6 bases and 1 base, in that order; junction bases with no gene match: 5. The CDR3 sequence is 14 residues long. This CDR3 is CAIRWDSKNTEAFF. CDR3 sequence (DNA): TGTGCCATCAGATGGGACAGCAAGAACACTGAAGCTTTCTTT.

V usage is TRBV12-5 and J usage is TRBJ1-1; D unclear. The length of the CDR3 is 13 residues. V gave up 6 bases and J gave up 11 bases, with 19 bases separating them. Germline CDR1 is LGHNT and CDR2 is FRNRAP. The CDR3: CASGSEGFRAAFF. The CDR3 DNA reads as TGTGCTAGTGGCTCGGAAGGATTTCGGGCGGCTTTCTTT.

The chain carries TRBV7-2 and TRBJ2-3; D is uncertain. This CDR3 has 12 residues. In germline, CDR1 is SGHTA, CDR2 FQGNSA. V was cut by 1 base and J by 4 bases, with 3 bases left in between. The CDR3 DNA follows: TGTGCCAGCAGCTTAGAACCAGATACGCAGTATTTT. It is translated as CASSLEPDTQYF.

CDR3 amino acids: CASSLEGGDREQFF. The CDR3 nucleotides read TGTGCCAGTAGCCTCGAGGGGGGTGATAGGGAGCAGTTCTTC. The V call is TRBV19, the J call TRBJ2-1; D possibly uses TRBD1 or TRBD2 (6 bases each). With 6 bases removed from V and 10 bases from J, the gap between germline ends came to 19 bases. This CDR3 comprises 14 residues. Germline CDR1 and CDR2: LNHDA and SQIVND (reference sequence). The whole variable domain, remainder taken from reference TRBV19 and TRBJ2-1, is DGGITQSPKYLFRKEGQNVTLSCEQNLNHDAMYWYRQDPGQGLRLIYYSQIVNDFQKGDIAEGYSVSREKKESFPLTVTSAQKNPTAFYLCASSLEGGDREQFFGPGTRLTVL.

This clone turned up a few times. The V call is TRBV6-5, the J call TRBJ1-2, with D perhaps matching TRBD1 (5 bases). V was shortened by 0 bases and J by 4 bases, with 9 bases between the two germline ends. Looked up from germline, CDR1 is MNHEY and CDR2 is SVGAGI. The CDR3 is 14 amino acids. In DNA form, the CDR3 reads TGTGCCAGCAGTTACTCGGGGCAGAGCTATGGCTACACCTTC. This gives the protein CASSYSGQSYGYTF.

This clone was counted once. The identical CDR3 is also encoded by other nucleotide sequences in the sample. CDR3 sequence reads: CASSLEGSNQPQHF. For the CDR3, the DNA is TGTGCCAGCAGTTTGGAGGGGAGCAATCAGCCCCAGCATTTT. This chain links TRBV6-5 with TRBJ1-5, with D possibly matching TRBD1 (5 bases). CDR1 and CDR2 (germline): MNHEY, SVGAGI. CDR3 size: 14 residues. The V end lost 4 bases, the J end lost 1 base, and 8 bases lay between the germline ends.

This chain connects TRBV7-9 to TRBJ1-1; 12 positions match TRBD1. V dropped 5 bases and J dropped 6; count of bases not matched to a gene: 4. This CDR3 is 14 amino acids long. Germline CDR1 reads SEHNR; CDR2 reads FQNEAQ (reference sequence). The CDR3 reads CASSLGQGAAEAFF. The CDR3 DNA reads TGTGCCAGCAGCCTGGGACAGGGGGCGGCTGAAGCTTTCTTT.